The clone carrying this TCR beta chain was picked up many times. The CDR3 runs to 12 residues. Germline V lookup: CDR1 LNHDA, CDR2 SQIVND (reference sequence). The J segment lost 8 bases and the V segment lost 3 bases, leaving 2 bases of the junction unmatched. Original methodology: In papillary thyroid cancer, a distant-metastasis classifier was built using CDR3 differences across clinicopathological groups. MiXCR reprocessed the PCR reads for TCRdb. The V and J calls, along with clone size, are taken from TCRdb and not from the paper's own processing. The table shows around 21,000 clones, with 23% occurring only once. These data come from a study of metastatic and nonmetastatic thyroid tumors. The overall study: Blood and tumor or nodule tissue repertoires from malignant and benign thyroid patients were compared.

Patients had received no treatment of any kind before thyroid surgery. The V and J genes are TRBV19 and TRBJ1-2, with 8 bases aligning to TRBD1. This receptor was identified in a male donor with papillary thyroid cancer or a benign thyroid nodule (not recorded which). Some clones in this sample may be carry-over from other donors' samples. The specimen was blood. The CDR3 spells CASSMDREGYTF. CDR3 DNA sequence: TGTGCCAGTAGTATGGACAGGGAAGGCTACACCTTC.